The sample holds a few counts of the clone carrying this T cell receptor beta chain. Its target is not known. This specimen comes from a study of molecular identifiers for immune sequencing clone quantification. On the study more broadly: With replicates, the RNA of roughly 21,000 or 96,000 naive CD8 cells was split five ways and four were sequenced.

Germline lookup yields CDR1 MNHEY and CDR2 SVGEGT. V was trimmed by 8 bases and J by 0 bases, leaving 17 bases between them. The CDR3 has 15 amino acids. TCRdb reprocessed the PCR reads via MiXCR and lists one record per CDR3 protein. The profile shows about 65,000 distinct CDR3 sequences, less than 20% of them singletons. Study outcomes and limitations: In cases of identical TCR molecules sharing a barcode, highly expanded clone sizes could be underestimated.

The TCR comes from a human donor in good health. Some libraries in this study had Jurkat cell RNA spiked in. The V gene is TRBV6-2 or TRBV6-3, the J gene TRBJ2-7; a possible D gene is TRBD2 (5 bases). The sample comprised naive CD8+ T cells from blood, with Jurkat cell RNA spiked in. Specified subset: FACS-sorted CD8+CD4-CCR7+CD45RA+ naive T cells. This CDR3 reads CASPYTDFTSYEQYF. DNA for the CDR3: TGTGCCAGCCCCTACACGGACTTTACCTCCTACGAGCAGTACTTC.